This T cell receptor delta chain came from a study of Vγ9Vδ2 T cells in congenital toxoplasmosis (dated by TCRdb to the early 2020s). In terms of the full investigation: To diagnose congenital toxoplasmosis, IgG, IgM and IgA serology, Western blot and an in-house interferon-gamma release assay were used. The study compared gamma and delta chain CDR3 repertoires of sorted blood gammadelta T cells between congenitally T. gondii-infected and uninfected infants. At 2 months, TCR sequencing included about five infected and under eleven uninfected infants, and at 1 year it included 3 infected and 4 uninfected infants. Repertoires were sequenced from infants at 2 months after birth and at 1 year of age. What the study reported, not specific to this receptor: Two months was the earliest age with enough suitable sample material for TCR repertoire analysis, so newborn repertoires were not sequenced. The repertoire differences between infected and uninfected infants were less clear at 1 year of age than at 2 months. Among roughly 2-month-old infants, germline-encoded fetal-type TRDV2 CDR3 sequences seemed to show up more often in infected than in uninfected infants, which suggests an in utero expansion footprint. At 2 months, infected infants appeared to have fewer N additions in TRGV9 and TRDV2 CDR3s than uninfected infants, particularly in TRDV2-TRDJ1 sequences. High prevalence of a public TRGV9 clonotype was observed in both infected and uninfected infants.

Template-switch reverse transcription with SuperScript II was used to generate cDNA, with TRGC- and TRDC-specific primers combined in a single tube. The TRGC primer was designed so that it would bind both of the constant genes TRGC1 and TRGC2. The KAPA Real-Time Library Amplification Kit was used to amplify TRG and TRD, and AMPure XP beads were used for purification between steps. Index PCR with the Nextera XT Index Kit was used to add Illumina sequencing adapters. An Illumina MiSeq with the V2 300 kit was used to sequence the TRG and TRD amplicons, producing 150 bp paired-end reads. Concerning the study's data processing: Before further analysis, read quality was checked using FastQC version 0.11.8. With MiXCR version 3.0.3, reads were aligned to GenBank TRG or TRD reference genes and CDR3 sequences were built. MiXCR defaults were kept, except that TRDD gene segments were assembled using 3 rather than 5 consecutive nucleotides. N additions, CDR3 length, J segment length and clonotype sharing between samples were calculated with VDJtools version 1.2.1. Out-of-frame CDR3 sequences and those containing stop codons were excluded from analysis. To look for overlap, the infant repertoires were checked against previously published Vgamma9Vdelta2 repertoires from fetal, cord blood and adult blood. After TCRdb called clones again from the public reads with CATT, rows with identical DNA were merged. The V and J calls here are based on TCRdb, not the publication. This sample has about 330 delta-chain clones in its table, and about 10% of those were observed once. The top ten clones comprise roughly half of the sample.

The same treatment, consisting of spiramycin and/or pyrimethamine plus sulfadiazine plus folinic acid, was given to the mothers of both infected and uninfected infants. All infants, both infected and uninfected, were delivered at term after more than 37 weeks of gestation. Approximately 1 mL of blood was used to isolate PBMCs by Lymphoprep gradient centrifugation, after which the PBMCs were cryopreserved in liquid nitrogen and shipped to Belgium. After thawing, PBMCs were labeled with Zombie NIR viability dye and stained with CD3, TCR gammadelta, Vgamma9 and Vdelta2 antibodies. Sorting of CD3+ TCRgammadelta+ T cells was performed on a FACSAria III, with a mean purity of about 98%. For each sample, RNA was extracted from about 9,700 sorted gammadelta T cells with the RNeasy Micro Kit. The study infants had mothers who were enrolled with primary T. gondii infection during pregnancy. Peripheral blood was collected from the infants at an outpatient microbiology and virology center in Pavia, Italy.

Measured from the cysteine to the phenylalanine, the CDR3 is 14 residues long. CDR3 DNA is the only sequence kept; it has 42 bases, read in frame from the first base. The germline V gene yields GEAIGNYY for CDR1 and EKD for CDR2. This clone was observed a handful of times. Its recognized antigen is unknown. The translation of this DNA and the TCRdb protein of a much larger clone differ at residue 3, probably owing to a read error; the protein shown here is translated from the DNA. Sequencing was done on a sample of gamma-delta T cells from blood. The rearrangement combines TRDV2 with TRDJ1; the best D guess is TRDD3, with 6 bases matching. This TCR derives from a child younger than 10 born to a mother with Toxoplasma gondii infection during pregnancy, either congenitally infected or uninfected (not recorded which). The DNA reads TGTGCCAGTGACCCCATGGGGGACACCGATAAACTCATCTTT. It is translated as CASDPMGDTDKLIF.